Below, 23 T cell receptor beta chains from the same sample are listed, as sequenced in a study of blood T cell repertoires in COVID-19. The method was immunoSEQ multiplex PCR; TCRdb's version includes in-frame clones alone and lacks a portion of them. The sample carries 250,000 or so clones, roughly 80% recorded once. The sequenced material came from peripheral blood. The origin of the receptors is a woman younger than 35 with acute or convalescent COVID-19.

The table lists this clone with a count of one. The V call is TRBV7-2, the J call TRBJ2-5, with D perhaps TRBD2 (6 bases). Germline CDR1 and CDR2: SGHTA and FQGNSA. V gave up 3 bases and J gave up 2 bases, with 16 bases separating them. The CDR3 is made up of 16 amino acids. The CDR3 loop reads CASSLVNSGPQETQYF. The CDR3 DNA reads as TGTGCCAGCAGCTTGGTAAATAGCGGACCTCAAGAGACCCAGTACTTC.

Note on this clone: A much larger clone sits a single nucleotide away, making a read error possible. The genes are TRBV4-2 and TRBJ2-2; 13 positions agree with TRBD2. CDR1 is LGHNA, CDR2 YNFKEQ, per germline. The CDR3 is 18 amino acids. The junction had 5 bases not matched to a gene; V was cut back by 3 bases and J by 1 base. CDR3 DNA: TGTGCCAGCAGCCAGGGGACTAGCGGGGATAAGAACACCGGGGAGCTGTTTTTT. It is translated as CASSQGTSGDKNTGELFF.

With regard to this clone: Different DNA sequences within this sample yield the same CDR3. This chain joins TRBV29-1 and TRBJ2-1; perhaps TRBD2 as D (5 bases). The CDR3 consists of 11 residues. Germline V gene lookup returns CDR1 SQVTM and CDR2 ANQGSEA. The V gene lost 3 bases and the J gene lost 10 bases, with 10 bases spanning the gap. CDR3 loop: CSVDGPGEQFF. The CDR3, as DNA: TGCAGCGTTGATGGGCCGGGGGAGCAGTTCTTC.

The CDR3 loop reads CASSWTRGMDTQYF. The DNA for the CDR3 is TGTGCCAGCAGTTGGACTAGGGGGATGGATACGCAGTATTTT. The chain recombines TRBV6-5 with TRBJ2-3; D perhaps matches TRBD2 (7 bases). CDR1 and CDR2 (germline): MNHEY, SVGAGI. V was trimmed by 4 bases and J by 6 bases, leaving 14 bases between them. The CDR3 runs 14 residues.

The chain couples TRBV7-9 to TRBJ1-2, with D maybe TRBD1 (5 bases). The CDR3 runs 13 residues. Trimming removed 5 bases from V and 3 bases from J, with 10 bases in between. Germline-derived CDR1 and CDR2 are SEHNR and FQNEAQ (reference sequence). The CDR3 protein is CASSRRQHYGYTF. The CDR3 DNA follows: TGTGCCAGCAGCAGAAGACAGCACTATGGCTACACCTTC. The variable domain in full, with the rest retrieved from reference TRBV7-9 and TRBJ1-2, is DTGVSQNPRHKITKRGQNVTFRCDPISEHNRLYWYRQTLGQGPEFLTYFQNEAQLEKSRLLSDRFSAERPKGSFSTLEIQRTEQGDSAMYLCASSRRQHYGYTFGSGTRLTVV.

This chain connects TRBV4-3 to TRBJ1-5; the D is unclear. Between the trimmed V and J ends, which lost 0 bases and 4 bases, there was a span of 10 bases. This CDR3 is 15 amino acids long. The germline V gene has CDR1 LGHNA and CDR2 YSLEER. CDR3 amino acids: CASSQDVTANQPQHF. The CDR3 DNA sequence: TGCGCCAGCAGCCAAGATGTCACAGCTAATCAGCCCCAGCATTTT.

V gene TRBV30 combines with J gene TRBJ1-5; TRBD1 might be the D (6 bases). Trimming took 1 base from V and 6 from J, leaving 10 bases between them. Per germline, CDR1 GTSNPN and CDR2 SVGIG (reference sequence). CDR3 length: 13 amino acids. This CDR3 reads CAWSGTVGQPQHF. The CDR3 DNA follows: TGTGCCTGGAGTGGGACAGTTGGTCAGCCCCAGCATTTT.

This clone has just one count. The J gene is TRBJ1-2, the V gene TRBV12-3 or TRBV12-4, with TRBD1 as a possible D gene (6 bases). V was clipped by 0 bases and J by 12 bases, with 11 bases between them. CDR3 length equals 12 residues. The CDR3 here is CASSLALQGHTF. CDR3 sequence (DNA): TGTGCCAGCAGTTTAGCTTTACAGGGACACACCTTC.

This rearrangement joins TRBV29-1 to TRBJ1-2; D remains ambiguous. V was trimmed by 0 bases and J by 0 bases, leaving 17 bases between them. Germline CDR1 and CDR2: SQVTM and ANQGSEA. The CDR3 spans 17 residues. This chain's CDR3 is CSVEDQRIISSNYGYTF. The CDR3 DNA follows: TGCAGCGTTGAAGATCAGCGGATTATTAGTTCTAACTATGGCTACACCTTC.

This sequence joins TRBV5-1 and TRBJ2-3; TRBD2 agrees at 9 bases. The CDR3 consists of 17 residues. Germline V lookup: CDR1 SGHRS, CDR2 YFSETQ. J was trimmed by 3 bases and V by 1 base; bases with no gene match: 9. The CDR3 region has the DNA TGCGCCAGCAGCTTGTCGACCGGCGGGAGGGGGACAGATACGCAGTATTTT. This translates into CASSLSTGGRGTDTQYF.

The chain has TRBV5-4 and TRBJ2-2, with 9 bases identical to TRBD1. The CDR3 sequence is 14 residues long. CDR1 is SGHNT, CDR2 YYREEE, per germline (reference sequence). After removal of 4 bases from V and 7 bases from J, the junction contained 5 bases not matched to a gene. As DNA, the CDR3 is TGTGCCAGCAGCCGGGACAGGGCTAGCGGGGAGCTGTTTTTT. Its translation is CASSRDRASGELFF.

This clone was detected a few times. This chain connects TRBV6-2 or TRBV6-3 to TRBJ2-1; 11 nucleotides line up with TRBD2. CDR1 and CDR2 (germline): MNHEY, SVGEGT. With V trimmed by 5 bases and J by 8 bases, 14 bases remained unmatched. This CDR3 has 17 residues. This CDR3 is CASSEHFTSGRGDEQFF. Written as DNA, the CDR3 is TGTGCCAGCAGTGAGCACTTTACTAGCGGGAGAGGGGATGAGCAGTTCTTC.

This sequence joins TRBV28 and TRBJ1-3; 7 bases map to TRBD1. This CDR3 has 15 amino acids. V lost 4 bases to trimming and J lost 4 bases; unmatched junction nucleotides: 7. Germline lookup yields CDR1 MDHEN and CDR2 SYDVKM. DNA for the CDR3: TGTGCCAGCAGTTCTCGCCCGGGACAGGGAAACACCATATATTTT. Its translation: CASSSRPGQGNTIYF.

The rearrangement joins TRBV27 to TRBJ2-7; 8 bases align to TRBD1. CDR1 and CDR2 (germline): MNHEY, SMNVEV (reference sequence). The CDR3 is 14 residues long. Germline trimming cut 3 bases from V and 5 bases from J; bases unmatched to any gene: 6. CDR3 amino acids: CASSLVQGEDEQYF. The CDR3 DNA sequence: TGTGCCAGCAGTTTGGTACAGGGGGAGGACGAGCAGTACTTC.

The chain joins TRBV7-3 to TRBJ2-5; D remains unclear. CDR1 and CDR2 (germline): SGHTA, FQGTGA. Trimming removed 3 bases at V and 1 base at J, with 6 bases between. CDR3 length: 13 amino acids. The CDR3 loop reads CASSFGPQETQYF. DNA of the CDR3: TGTGCCAGCAGCTTTGGGCCCCAAGAGACCCAGTACTTC.

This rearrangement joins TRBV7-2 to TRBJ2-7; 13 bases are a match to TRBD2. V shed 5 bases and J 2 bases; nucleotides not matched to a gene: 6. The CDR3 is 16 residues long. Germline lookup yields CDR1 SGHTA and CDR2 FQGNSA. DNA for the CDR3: TGTGCCAGCAGCACCGAAACTAGCGGGAGGGCCTACGAGCAGTACTTC. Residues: CASSTETSGRAYEQYF.

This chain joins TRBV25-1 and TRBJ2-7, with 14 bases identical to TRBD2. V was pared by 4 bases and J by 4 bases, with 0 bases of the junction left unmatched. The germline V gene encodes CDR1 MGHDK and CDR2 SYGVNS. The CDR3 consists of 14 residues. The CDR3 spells CASSGLAGGYEQYF. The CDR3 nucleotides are TGTGCCAGCAGTGGACTAGCGGGAGGGTACGAGCAGTACTTC.

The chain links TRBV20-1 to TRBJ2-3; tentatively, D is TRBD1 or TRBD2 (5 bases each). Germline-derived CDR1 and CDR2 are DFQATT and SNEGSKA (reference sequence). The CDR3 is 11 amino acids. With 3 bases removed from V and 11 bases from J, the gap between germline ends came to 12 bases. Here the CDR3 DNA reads TGCAGTGCTAGTGACTATCAGGGGCAGTATTTT. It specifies CSASDYQGQYF.

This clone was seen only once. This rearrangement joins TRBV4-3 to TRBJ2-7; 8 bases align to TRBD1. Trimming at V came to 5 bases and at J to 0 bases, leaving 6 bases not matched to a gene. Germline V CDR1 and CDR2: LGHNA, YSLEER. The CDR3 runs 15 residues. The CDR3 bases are TGCGCCAGCAGCTACGGGACAGGTGGCTCCTACGAGCAGTACTTC. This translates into CASSYGTGGSYEQYF.

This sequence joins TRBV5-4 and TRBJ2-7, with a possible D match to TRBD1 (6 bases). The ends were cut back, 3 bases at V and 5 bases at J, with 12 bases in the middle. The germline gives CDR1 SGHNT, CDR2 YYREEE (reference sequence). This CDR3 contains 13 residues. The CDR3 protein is CASSSQGRDEQYF. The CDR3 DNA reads TGTGCCAGCAGCTCACAGGGTCGGGACGAGCAGTACTTC.

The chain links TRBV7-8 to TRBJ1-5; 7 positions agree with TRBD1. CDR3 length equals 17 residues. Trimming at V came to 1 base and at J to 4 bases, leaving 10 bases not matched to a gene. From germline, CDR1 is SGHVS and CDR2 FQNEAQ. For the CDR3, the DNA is TGTGCCAGCAGCTTAGGATCTGGAGGGGGCCGGAATCAGCCCCAGCATTTT. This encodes CASSLGSGGGRNQPQHF.

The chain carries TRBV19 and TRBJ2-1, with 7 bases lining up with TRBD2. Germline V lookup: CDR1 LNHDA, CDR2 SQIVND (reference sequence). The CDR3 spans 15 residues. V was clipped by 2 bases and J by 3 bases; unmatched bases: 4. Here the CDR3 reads CASSIPLAVYNEQFF. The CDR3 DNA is TGTGCCAGTAGTATACCCCTAGCGGTCTACAATGAGCAGTTCTTC.

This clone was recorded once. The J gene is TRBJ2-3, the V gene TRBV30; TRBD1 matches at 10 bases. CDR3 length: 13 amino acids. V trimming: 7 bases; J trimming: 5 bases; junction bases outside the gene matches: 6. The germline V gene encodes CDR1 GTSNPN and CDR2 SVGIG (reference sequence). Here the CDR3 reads CASTGGNVDTQYF. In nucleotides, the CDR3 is TGTGCCTCGACAGGGGGCAATGTAGATACGCAGTATTTT. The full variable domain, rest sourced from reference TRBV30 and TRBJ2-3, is SQTIHQWPATLVQPVGSPLSLECTVEGTSNPNLYWYRQAAGRGLQLLFYSVGIGQISSEVPQNLSASRPQDRQFILSSKKLLLSDSGFYLCASTGGNVDTQYFGPGTRLTVL.